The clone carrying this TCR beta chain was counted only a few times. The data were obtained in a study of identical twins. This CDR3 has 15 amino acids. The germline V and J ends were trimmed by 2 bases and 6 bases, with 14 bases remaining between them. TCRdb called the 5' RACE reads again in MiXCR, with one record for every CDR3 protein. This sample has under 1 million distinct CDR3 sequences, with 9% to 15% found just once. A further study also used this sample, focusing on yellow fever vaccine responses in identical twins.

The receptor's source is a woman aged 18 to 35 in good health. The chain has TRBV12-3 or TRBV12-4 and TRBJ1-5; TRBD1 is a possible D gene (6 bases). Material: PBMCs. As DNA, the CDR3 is TGTGCCAGCAGTTTATTGGGGGGGGCGGGTCAGCCCCAGCATTTT. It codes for CASSLLGGAGQPQHF.